The source of this T cell receptor beta chain is a study of blood T cell repertoires in COVID-19. About the study: Whether acute or convalescent, the COVID-19 samples came from the United States, Italy and Spain.

Those enrolled in Seattle joined during active infection and were followed longitudinally afterward. Germline trimming cut 7 bases from V and 6 bases from J; bases unmatched to any gene: 5. The CDR3 has 13 amino acids. Looked up from germline, CDR1 is GTSNPN and CDR2 is SVGIG (reference sequence). A single count supports this clone. Profiling relied on immunoSEQ multiplex PCR, and the TCRdb table lists in-frame clones only, not all of them. The top ten clones hold roughly 2.6% of a sample with 70,000 to 95,000 clones, about nine tenths of them seen once. The TCR originated in a man in his forties or fifties with COVID-19, enrolled during active disease. Sequencing was performed on peripheral blood. The chain links TRBV30 to TRBJ1-4; 10 nucleotides match TRBD1. CDR3 region: CASRGQGHEKLFF. CDR3 bases: TGTGCCTCGAGGGGACAGGGGCATGAAAAACTGTTTTTT.